The following is a T cell receptor beta chain sequence with its context. The data were obtained in a study of CXCR3 chemokines and chemotherapy response in bladder cancer. Each CDR3 protein is one row after TCRdb ran MiXCR on the PCR reads. This table has some 3,500 distinct CDR3 sequences, roughly 27% appearing once. This CDR3 is 15 amino acids long. Trimming cost V 4 bases and J 4 bases; bases outside gene matches: 3. Germline V gene data show CDR1 as ENHRY and CDR2 as SYGVKD. The sequence was collected from a human donor with bladder cancer that did not respond to neoadjuvant chemotherapy. This material was obtained from a patient whose treatment included neoadjuvant chemotherapy. The V gene is TRBV10-3, the J gene TRBJ2-1, with TRBD2 identical over 11 bases. The chain's CDR3 is CAISALAGGYNEQFF. The CDR3 nucleotides are TGTGCCATCAGTGCGCTAGCGGGGGGTTACAATGAGCAGTTCTTC.